This TCR beta chain was captured in a study of cytomegalovirus exposure and HLA in healthy donors. Study background: A later analysis reported the same platform for the 90 to 150 validation repertoires and the approximately 700 first-cohort repertoires.

While the first cohort had 700 or so subjects, the donors belonged to the separate validation cohort of roughly 130 subjects. Clones were read by immunoSEQ multiplex PCR, and TCRdb kept only the in-frame ones, dropping some. This sample has roughly 130,000 clones; nearly 90% occur once, and the top ten carry over 3%. Sequenced sample: PBMCs. The TCR originated in a man aged 30-40 years in good health and CMV-seronegative.

Here the CDR3 DNA reads TGTGCCAGCACTCCCCAAGACAAGAACACTGAAGCTTTCTTT. As protein: CASTPQDKNTEAFF. The rearrangement uses TRBV28 and TRBJ1-1; D unclear. CDR3 size: 14 residues. Looked up from germline, CDR1 is MDHEN and CDR2 is SYDVKM. V was cut by 7 bases and J by 1 base, with 13 bases left in between. The full variable domain, in which reference TRBV28 and TRBJ1-1 provide the parts outside the CDR3, is DVKVTQSSRYLVKRTGEKVFLECVQDMDHENMFWYRQDPGLGLRLIYFSYDVKMKEKGDIPEGYSVSREKKERFSLILESASTNQTSMYLCASTPQDKNTEAFFGQGTRLTVV.